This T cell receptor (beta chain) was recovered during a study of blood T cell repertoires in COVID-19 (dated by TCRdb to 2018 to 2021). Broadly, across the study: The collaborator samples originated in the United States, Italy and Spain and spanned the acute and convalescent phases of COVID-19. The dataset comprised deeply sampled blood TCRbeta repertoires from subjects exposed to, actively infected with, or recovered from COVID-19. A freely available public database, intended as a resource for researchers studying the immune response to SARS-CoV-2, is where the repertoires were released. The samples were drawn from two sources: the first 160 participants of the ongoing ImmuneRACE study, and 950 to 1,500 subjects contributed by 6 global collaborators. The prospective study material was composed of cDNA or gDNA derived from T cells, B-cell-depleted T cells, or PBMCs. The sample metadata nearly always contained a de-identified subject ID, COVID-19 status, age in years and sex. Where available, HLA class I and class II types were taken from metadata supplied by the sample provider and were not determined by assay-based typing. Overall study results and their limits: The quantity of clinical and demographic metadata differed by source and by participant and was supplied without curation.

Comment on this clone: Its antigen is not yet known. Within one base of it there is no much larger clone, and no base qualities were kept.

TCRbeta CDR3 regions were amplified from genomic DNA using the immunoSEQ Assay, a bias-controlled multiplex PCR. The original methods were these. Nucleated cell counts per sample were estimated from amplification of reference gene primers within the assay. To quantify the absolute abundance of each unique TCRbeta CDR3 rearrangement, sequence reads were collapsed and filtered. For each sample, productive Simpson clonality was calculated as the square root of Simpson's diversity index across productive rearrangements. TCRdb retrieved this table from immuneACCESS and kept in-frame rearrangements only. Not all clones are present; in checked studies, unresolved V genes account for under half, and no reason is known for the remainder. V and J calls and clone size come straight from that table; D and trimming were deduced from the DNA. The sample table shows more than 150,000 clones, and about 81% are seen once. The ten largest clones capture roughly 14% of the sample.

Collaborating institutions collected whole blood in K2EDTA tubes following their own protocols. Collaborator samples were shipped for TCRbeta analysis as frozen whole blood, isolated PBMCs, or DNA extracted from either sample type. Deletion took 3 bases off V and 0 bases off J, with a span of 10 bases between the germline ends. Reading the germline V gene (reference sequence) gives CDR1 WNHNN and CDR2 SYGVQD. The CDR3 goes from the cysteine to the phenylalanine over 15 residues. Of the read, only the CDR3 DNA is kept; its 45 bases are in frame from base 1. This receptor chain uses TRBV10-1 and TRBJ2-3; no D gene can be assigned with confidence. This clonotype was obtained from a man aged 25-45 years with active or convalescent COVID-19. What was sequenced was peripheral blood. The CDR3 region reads CASSDRAGSTDTQYF. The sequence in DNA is TGCGCCAGCAGTGATCGAGCAGGAAGCACAGATACGCAGTATTTT.